This T cell receptor (beta chain) was retrieved from a study of blood T cell repertoires in COVID-19. The table lists this clone with a few counts. The table came from immunoSEQ multiplex PCR; TCRdb's copy has only in-frame clones and leaves some out. The sample gives 200,000 to 250,000 clones, 86% of which show up once; around 4% is in the top ten. The germline V gene has CDR1 SGHTA and CDR2 FQGTGA. The J segment lost 8 bases and the V segment lost 3 bases, leaving 1 base of the junction unmatched. The CDR3 loop spans 13 amino acids. The chain combines TRBV7-3 with TRBJ1-6; TRBD1 matches 7 bases. Source material: PBMCs or T cells enriched from blood (not recorded which). This TCR was sampled from a woman in her twenties or thirties who had been exposed to COVID-19. The CDR3 DNA sequence: TGTGCCAGCAGCTTCGGACAGGATTCACCCCTCCACTTT. It specifies CASSFGQDSPLHF.